This TCR beta chain emerged from a study of blood T cells in healthy people across ages (dated by TCRdb to about 2015). General notes on the study: In model experiments, template switching captured about one uniquely barcoded TCR beta cDNA molecule for every two T cells. Age-related changes in TCR beta repertoire diversity were measured in the study by deep sequencing normalized with unique cDNA molecular identifiers. Four age groups were formed from the donors: young (average roughly 16 years), middle-aged (less than 40), aged (about 62) and long-lived (around 82). Donors of different ages were randomly distributed across sequencing lanes to avoid experimental bias. The study analyzed two additional independent replicas of 1 million unique cDNA reads from the same blood draw for two donors, one aged 18 to 29 and one aged 80 or older. Points the paper makes about the study in general: Donor CMV infection status was unknown, potentially confounding age-related changes in expanded clonotypes. Estimates of total diversity based on one million sequenced T cells were considered lower bounds and underestimates. Compared with the aged group, more naive CD4+ T cells, fewer expanded clones and increased TCR diversity were shown by the long-lived group, suggesting age selection. As age increased, observed TCR beta diversity per million T cells dropped in a roughly linear way, and a significant reduction was already evident by age 40. Because profiling used bulk unsorted PBMCs, naive and antigen-experienced compartments could not be compared conclusively. A strong correlation was found between observed TCR beta diversity and the percentage of naive T cells measured by flow cytometry.

Libraries were built with 5' RACE. Sequenced on an Illumina HiSeq 2500. A second roughly 6 to 11 cycle PCR used a sample-barcoded 5' primer and a J-beta primer mix. A unique molecular identifier was introduced onto each TCR beta cDNA molecule by a template-switch 5' adaptor carrying 12 random nucleotides. At least 2.5 million CDR3-containing paired-end reads were obtained from each sample. All of the RNA was converted into first-strand cDNA using the Mint cDNA synthesis kit, with a TRBC-specific oligonucleotide serving as the primer. Following uracil-DNA glycosylase treatment, a first 18-cycle PCR with universal primers M1SS and BC2_uni_R was performed on all cDNA. As for how the authors treated the data: Normalization of each sample was performed by random selection of 1 million high-quality reads, each carrying a distinct molecular identifier. Instead of being binned into consensus sequences, reads that shared molecular identifiers were thrown out. CDR3 identification, clonotype clustering and error correction used MiTCR with a Q25 quality threshold and the strictest error-elimination algorithm. A nonparametric unseen species model with Euler transformation was used to estimate a lower bound on total TCR beta diversity. TCRdb's own reprocessing of the public reads used fastp at Q25 and MiXCR and kept productive beta chains. Duplicate CDR3 protein sequences are folded into a single record with the most common DNA and genes. The V and J calls shown here were made by TCRdb, not taken from the authors' results. A total of 2 million or so distinct CDR3 sequences appear in this sample, about 50% of them only once. Of the sample, less than 2.5% falls within the top ten clones.

Donors were 39 systemically healthy Caucasian individuals from Russia aged roughly 6 to 95 years. Around 10 milliliters of peripheral blood were drawn from each donor into EDTA-treated Vacutainer tubes. Ficoll-Paque density-gradient centrifugation was used to isolate PBMCs, with at least 7 million per sample. Total RNA was extracted from PBMCs with Trizol reagent, with at least 6 micrograms obtained per sample. Naive CD45RAhigh/CD27high T cell percentages were measured by flow cytometry on a PBMC aliquot from every donor. Turning to this clonotype: What this receptor recognizes is not known. No base quality information exists; no much larger clone differs at one position.

Sequencing input: blood. The sequence came from a woman aged 40 to 49 in good health.

The CDR3 in this case is CASSGTGGQPQHF. The DNA is as follows: TGTGCCAGCAGTGGGACAGGGGGACAGCCCCAGCATTTT. The rearrangement combines TRBV2 with TRBJ1-5; TRBD1 agrees with 10 junctional bases. Unmatched junction bases come to 1, with V trimmed by 4 bases and J by 7 bases. The CDR3 goes from the cysteine to the phenylalanine over 13 residues. Only the CDR3 region is kept as DNA, spanning 39 bases read in frame from base 1. The germline V gene specifies SNHLY as CDR1 and FYNNEI as CDR2.